This T cell receptor beta chain was found in a study of Ad26.COV2.S vaccination and SARS-CoV-2 variants. General study points: Reports say spike-specific CD8+ and CD4+ T cell responses covered substantial breadth after vaccination.

The data were produced by immunoSEQ multiplex PCR, yet TCRdb's version contains in-frame clones alone and is incomplete. The sample has hundreds of thousands of clones, about 88% seen once. Germline-derived CDR1 and CDR2 are MRHNA and SNTAGT. The V gene lost 0 bases and the J gene lost 1 base, with 9 bases spanning the gap. The CDR3 runs 15 residues. Treatment meaning: 15 to 20 received Ad26.COV2.S at low or high dose, single or two shots; 5 received placebo; per-sample allocation not given. Following the first vaccine or placebo injection, samples were taken on day 63. In Boston, the donor was an adult between 18-55 years of age. Regarding this clone: Its antigen is currently unknown.

The rearrangement uses TRBV6-4 and TRBJ2-5; no reliable D call. This TCR came from a person aged 18-60 years who received the Ad26.COV2.S COVID-19 vaccine or a placebo. Sequences were derived from peripheral blood, sampled in a trial of Ad26.COV2.S vaccine versus placebo. The CDR3 here is CASSDSGIIQETQYF. As DNA, the CDR3 is TGTGCCAGCAGTGACTCTGGGATAATCCAAGAGACCCAGTACTTC.